Given below is one T cell receptor beta chain in context. This CDR3 spans 14 amino acids. CDR1 and CDR2 (germline): SGHVS, FNYEAQ. V was clipped by 3 bases and J by 6 bases; unmatched bases: 8. The data were obtained in a study of T cell changes during pregnancy in multiple sclerosis. The method was immunoSEQ multiplex PCR; TCRdb's version includes in-frame clones alone and lacks a portion of them. The profile shows tens of thousands of clones, 96% of them singletons. The specimen comprised CD8+ T cells from peripheral blood mononuclear cells, sampled after pregnancy. The clonotype comes from a female donor with multiple sclerosis, enrolled in a pregnancy study. The V gene is TRBV7-6, the J gene TRBJ2-7; 7 positions match TRBD2. Here the CDR3 reads CASSLTGGLIEQYF. CDR3 sequence (DNA): TGTGCCAGCAGCTTGACGGGAGGATTAATCGAGCAGTACTTC.